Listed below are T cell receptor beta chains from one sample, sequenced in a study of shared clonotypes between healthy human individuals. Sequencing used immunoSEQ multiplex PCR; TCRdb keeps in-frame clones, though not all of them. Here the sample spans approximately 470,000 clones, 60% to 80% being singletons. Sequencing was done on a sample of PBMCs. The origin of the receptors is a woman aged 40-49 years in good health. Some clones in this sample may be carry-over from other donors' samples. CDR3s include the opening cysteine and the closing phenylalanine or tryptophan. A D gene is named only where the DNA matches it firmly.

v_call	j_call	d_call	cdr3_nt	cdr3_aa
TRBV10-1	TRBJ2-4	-	TGCGCCAGCAGGGACCCGCTAGCCAAAAACATTCAGTACTTC	CASRDPLAKNIQYF
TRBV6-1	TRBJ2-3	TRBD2	TGTGCCAGCAGCGTTAGCGGGAGAGACACAGATACGCAGTATTTT	CASSVSGRDTDTQYF
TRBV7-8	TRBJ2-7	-	TGTGCCAGCAGCTTACTCGGGGGAGGGGGTTCCAACGAGCAGTACTTC	CASSLLGGGGSNEQYF
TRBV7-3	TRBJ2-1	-	TGTGCCAGCAGCTTATCCTGGGACCACAATGAGCAGTTCTTC	CASSLSWDHNEQFF
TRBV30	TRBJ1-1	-	TGTGCCTGGGACAGGTCCTATGGGGGAAACAGAGTGAACACTGAAGCTTTCTTT	CAWDRSYGGNRVNTEAFF
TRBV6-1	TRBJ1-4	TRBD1	TGTGCCAGCAGGGAATATCTGACAGGGGCCCGAAATGAAAAACTGTTTTTT	CASREYLTGARNEKLFF
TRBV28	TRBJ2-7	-	TGTGCCAGCAGTTTATCGTTTTCCCACGAGCAGTACTTC	CASSLSFSHEQYF
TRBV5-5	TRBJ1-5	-	TGTGCCAGCAGCTTGTCAGGCACCATCAGCCCCCAGCATTTT	CASSLSGTISPQHF
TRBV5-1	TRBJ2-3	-	TGCGCCAGCAGCCGGGGACGGAGCACAGATACGCAGTATTTT	CASSRGRSTDTQYF
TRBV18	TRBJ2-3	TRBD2	TGTGCCAGCTCACCGCGGGGGGGCAGAACCACAGATACGCAGTATTTT	CASSPRGGRTTDTQYF
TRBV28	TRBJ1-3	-	TGTGCCAGCAGTTACCCTGGACAGAGCTCTGGAAACACCATATATTTT	CASSYPGQSSGNTIYF
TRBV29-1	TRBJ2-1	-	TGCAGTGGAAGGGGGCTAGCGGTCTACAATGAGCAGTTCTTC	CSGRGLAVYNEQFF
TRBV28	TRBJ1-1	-	TGTGCCAGCAGTTTTCCCAGCTACGACAGGTCGAACACTGAAGCTTTCTTT	CASSFPSYDRSNTEAFF
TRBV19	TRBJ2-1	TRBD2	TGTGCCAGTAGTATAGGGGAGGGTGAGCAGTTCTTC	CASSIGEGEQFF
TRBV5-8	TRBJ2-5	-	TGTGCCAGCAGCCCCGGGACACTACAAGAGACCCAGTACTTC	CASSPGTLQETQYF